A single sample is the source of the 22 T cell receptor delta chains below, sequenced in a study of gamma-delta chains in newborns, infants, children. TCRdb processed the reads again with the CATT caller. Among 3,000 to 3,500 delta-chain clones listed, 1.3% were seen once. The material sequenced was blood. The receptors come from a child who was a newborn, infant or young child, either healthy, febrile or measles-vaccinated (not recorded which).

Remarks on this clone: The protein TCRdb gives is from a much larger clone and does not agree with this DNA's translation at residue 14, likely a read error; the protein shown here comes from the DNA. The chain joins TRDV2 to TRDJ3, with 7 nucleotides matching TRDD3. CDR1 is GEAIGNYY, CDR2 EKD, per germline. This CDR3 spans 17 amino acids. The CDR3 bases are TGTGCCTGTGACGTACTGGGGAGCTCCTGGGACACCCGACGGATGTTTTTC. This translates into CACDVLGSSWDTRRMFF.

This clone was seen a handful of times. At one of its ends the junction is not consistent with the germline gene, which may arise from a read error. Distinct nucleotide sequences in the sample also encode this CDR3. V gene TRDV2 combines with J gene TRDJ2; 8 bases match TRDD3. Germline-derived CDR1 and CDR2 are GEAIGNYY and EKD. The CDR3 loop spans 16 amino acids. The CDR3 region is CACDPLGAKVTAQLFF. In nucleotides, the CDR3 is TGTGCCTGTGACCCACTGGGGGCTAAAGTGACAGCCCAACTCTTCTTT.

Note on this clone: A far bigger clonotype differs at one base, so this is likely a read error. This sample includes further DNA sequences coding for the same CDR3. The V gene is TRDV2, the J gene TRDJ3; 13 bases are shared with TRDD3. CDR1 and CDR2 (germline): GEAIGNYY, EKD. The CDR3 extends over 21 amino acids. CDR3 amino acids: CACDTATGGYATPWDTRQMFF. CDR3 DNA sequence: TGTGCCTGCGACACCGCAACTGGGGGATACGCGACCCCCTGGGACACCCGACAGATGTTTTTC.

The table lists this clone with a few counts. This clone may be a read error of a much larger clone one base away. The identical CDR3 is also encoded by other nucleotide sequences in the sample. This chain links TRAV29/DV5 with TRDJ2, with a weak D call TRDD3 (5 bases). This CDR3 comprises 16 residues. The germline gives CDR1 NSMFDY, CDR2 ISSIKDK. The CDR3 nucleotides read TGTGCAGCAAGCGCCTGGGTTTCTCCTTTGACAGCACAGCTCTTCTTT. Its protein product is CAASAWVSPLTAQLFF.

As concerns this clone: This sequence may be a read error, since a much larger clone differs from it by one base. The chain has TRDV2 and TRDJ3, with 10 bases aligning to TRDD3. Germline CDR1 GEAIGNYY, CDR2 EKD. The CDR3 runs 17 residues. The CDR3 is CACDSTGGSWDTRQTFF. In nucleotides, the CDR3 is TGTGCCTGTGACAGTACTGGGGGATCCTGGGACACCCGACAGACGTTTTTC.

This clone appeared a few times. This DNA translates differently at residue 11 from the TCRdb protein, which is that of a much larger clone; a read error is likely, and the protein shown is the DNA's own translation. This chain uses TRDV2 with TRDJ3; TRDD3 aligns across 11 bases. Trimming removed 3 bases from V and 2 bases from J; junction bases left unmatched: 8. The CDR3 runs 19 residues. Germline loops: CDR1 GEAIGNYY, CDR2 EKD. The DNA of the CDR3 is TGTGCCTGTGACCCGGCACTGGGGGATAGCCCCTGGGACACCCGACAGATGTTTTTC. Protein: CACDPALGDSPWDTRQMFF.

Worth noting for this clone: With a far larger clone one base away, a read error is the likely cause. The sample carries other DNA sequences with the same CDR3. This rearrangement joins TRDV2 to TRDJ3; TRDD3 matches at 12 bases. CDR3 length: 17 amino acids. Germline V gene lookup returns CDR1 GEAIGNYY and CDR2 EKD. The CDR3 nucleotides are TGTGCCTTTGATACTGGGGGATACTCCTGGGACACTCGACAGATGTTTTTC. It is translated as CAFDTGGYSWDTRQMFF.

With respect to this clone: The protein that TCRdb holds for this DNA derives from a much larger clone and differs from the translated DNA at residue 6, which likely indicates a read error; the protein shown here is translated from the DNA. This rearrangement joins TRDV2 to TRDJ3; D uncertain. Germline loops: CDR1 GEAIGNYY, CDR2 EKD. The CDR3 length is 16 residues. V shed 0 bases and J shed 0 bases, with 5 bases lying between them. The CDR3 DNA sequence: TGTGCCTGTGACACCAGGCGCTCCTGGGACACCCGACAGATGTTTTTC. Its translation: CACDTRRSWDTRQMFF.

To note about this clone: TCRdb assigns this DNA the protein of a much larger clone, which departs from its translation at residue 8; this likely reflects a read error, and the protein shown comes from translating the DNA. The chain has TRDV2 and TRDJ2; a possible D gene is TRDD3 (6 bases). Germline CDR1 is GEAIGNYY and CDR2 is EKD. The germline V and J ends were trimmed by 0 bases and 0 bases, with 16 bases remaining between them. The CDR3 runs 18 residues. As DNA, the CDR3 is TGTGCCTGTGACACCGTGGGGGGTACAAGAGCTTTGACAGCACAACTCTTCTTT. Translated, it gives CACDTVGGTRALTAQLFF.

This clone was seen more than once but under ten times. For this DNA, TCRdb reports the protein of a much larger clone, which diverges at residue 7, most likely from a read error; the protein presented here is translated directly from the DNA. CDR3 sequence reads: CACDSTRGYASSWDTRQMFF. CDR3 nucleotides: TGTGCCTGTGACAGTACTAGGGGATACGCGAGCTCCTGGGACACCCGACAGATGTTTTTC. The chain carries TRDV2 and TRDJ3, with 9 bases fitting TRDD3. Per the germline V gene, CDR1 is GEAIGNYY and CDR2 is EKD. The CDR3 has 20 amino acids. V lost 2 bases and J lost 0; bases outside the gene matches: 10.

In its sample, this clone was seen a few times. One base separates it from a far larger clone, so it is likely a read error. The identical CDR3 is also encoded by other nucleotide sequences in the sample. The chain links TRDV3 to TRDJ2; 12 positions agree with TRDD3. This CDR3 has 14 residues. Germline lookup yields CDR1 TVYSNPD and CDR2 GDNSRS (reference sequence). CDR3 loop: CALLGDTLTAQLFF. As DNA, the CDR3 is TGTGCCTTACTGGGGGATACTTTGACAGCGCAACTCTTCTTT.

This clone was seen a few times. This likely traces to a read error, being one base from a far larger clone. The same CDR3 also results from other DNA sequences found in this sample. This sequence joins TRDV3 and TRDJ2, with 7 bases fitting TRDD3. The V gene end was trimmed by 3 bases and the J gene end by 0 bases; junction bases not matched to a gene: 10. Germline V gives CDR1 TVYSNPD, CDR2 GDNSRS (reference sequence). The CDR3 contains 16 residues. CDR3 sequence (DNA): TGTGCCTTACCTGGGGGGTACTGGGCTTTGACAGCACAACTCTTCTTT. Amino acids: CALPGGYWALTAQLFF.

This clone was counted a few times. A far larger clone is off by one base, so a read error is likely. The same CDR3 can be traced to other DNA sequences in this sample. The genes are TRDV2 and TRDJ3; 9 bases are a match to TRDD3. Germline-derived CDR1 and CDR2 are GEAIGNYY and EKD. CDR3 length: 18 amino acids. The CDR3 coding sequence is TGTGCTTGTGACTTGGTGGGGGATAGCTCCTGGGACACCCGACAGATGTTTTTC. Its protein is CACDLVGDSSWDTRQMFF.

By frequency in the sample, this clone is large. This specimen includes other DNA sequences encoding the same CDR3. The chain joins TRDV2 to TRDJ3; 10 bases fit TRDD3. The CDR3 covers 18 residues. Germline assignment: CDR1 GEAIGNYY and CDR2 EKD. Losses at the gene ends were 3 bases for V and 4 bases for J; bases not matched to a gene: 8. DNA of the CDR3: TGTGCCTGTGACGGACGGGGGATACGGGCGTGGGACACCCGACAGATGTTTTTC. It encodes CACDGRGIRAWDTRQMFF.

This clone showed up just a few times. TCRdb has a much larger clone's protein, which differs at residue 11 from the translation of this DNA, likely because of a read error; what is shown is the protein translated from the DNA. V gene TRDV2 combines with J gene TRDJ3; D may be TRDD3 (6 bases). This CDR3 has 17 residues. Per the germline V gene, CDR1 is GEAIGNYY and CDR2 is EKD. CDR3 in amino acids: CACDNVGVRWGTRQMFF. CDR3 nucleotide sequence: TGTGCCTGTGACAATGTAGGGGTACGCTGGGGCACCCGACAGATGTTTTTC.

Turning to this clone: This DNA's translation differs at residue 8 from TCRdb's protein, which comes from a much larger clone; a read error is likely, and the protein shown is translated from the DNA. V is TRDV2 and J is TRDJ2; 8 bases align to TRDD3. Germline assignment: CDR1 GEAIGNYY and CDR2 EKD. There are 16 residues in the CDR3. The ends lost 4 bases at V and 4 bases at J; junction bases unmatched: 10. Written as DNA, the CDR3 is TGTGCCTGTGATCCACTGGGGGCTAAAGGGACAGCACAACTCTTCTTT. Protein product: CACDPLGAKGTAQLFF.

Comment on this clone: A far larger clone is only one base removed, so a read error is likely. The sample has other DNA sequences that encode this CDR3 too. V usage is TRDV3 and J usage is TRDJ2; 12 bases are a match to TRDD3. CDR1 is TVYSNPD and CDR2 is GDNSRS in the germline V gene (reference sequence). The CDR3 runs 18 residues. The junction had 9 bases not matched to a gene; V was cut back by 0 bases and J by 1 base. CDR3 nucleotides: TGTGCCTTTAGGACGATCCACTGGGGGATACATTTGACAGCACAACTCTTCTTT. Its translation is CAFRTIHWGIHLTAQLFF. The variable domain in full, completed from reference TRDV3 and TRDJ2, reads CDKVTQSSPDQTVASGSEVVLLCTYDTVYSNPDLFWYRIRPDYSFQFVFYGDNSRSEGADFTQGRFSVKHILTQKAFHLVISPVRTEDSATYYCAFRTIHWGIHLTAQLFFGKGTQLIVEP.

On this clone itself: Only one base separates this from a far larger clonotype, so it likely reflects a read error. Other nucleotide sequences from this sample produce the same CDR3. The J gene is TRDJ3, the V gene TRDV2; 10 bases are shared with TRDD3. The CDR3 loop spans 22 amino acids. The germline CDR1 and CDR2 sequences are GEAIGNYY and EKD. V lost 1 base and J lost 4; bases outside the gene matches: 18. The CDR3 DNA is TGTGCCTGTGACACGATCGACTGGGGGGATACGTCAAGCTCTTGGGACACCCGACAGATGTTTTTC. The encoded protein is CACDTIDWGDTSSSWDTRQMFF.

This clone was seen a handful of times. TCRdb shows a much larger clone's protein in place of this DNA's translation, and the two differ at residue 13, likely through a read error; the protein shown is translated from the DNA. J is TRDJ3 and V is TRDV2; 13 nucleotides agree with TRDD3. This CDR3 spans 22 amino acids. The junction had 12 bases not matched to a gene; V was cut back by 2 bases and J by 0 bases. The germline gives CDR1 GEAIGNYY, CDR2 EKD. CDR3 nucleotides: TGTGCCTGTGACAAAGTACTGGGGGATACGCGGGAAGCCTCCTGGGACACCCGACAGATGTTTTTC. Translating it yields CACDKVLGDTREASWDTRQMFF.

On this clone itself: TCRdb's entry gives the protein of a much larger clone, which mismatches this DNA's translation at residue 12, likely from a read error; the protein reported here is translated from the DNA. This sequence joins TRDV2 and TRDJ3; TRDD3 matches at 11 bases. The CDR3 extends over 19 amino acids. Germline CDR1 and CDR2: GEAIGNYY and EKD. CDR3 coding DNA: TGTGCCTGTGACACCTGGGGGATACGCAGCTCCCGGGACACCCGACAGATGTTTTTC. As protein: CACDTWGIRSSRDTRQMFF.

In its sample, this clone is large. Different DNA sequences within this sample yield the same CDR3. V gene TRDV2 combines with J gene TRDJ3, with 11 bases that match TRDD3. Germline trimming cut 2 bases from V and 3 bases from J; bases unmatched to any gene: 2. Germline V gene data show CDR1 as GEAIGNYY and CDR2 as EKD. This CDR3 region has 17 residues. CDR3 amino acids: CACDRWGIRWDTRQMFF. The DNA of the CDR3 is TGTGCCTGTGACAGATGGGGGATACGCTGGGACACCCGACAGATGTTTTTC.

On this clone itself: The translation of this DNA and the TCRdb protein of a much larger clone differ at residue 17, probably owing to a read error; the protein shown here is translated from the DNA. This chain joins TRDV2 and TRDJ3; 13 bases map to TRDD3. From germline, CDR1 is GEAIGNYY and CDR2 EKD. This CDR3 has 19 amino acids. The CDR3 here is CACDLLGDTSSWDTRQIFF. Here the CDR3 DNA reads TGTGCCTGTGACCTACTGGGGGATACGAGCTCCTGGGACACCCGACAGATATTCTTC.